In this sample, the clone carrying this TCR beta chain turned up once. Antigen: not known. A much larger clone lies a single base off, so this may be a read error. The data are from a study of tumor-infiltrating lymphocytes in primary liver carcinoma. Study-wide background: T1-T3 N0M0 was the stage of the tumors, which were roughly 4.2 to 10 cm across. Sample yields, roughly 3.65 to 8 million productive TCRbeta reads, were similar across the tissue types.

This CDR3 is 15 amino acids long. V shed 5 bases and J 6 bases; nucleotides not matched to a gene: 7. Blood RNA was derived from unsorted whole blood, and germline DNA was extracted too. Donors were untreated and chronically infected with HBV. Study outcomes and limitations: Tumor top-250-clone fraction significantly exceeded that of blood (p = 0.039).

From 500 to 600 ng of total RNA, TCR beta-specific cDNA was reverse-transcribed using a constant-region primer. Employing slightly modified ARM-PCR, three nested multiplex PCR rounds were run, and these gave rise to the TCR beta libraries. The two initial PCR rounds, ten to eleven cycles each, used TRBV1-TRBV30 forward and C-beta reverse primers. In TCRdb, the multiplex PCR reads were re-called with MiXCR into one record per CDR3 protein. The sample holds under 200,000 distinct CDR3 sequences; about 65% are singletons and the top ten take 6% to 8.5%. The rearrangement uses TRBV12-3 or TRBV12-4 and TRBJ2-2, with 9 bases identical to TRBD1. Sequencing used peripheral blood. The receptor comes from an older woman with primary liver carcinoma and hepatitis B virus infection. CDR3 in amino acids: CASSRTGVNSGELFF. CDR3 nucleotides: TGTGCCAGCAGTCGGACAGGGGTAAACTCCGGGGAGCTGTTTTTT.